This TCR beta chain was obtained from a study of OX40 agonist ivuxolimab in advanced cancers. Study as a whole: Given to patients was ivuxolimab, an agonistic anti-OX40 (CD134) antibody. The dose-escalation cohort was approximately 80% male, with a mean age of approximately 61 years, ranging about 23 to 79. Eligibility admitted prior anti-PD-1, anti-PD-L1 or anti-CTLA-4 therapy; roughly 40% had some.

Remarks on this clone: The antigen remains undetermined.

The repertoire was sequenced with immunoSEQ multiplex PCR; TCRdb's copy has only in-frame clones and lacks some. This table holds about 32,000 clones, about 84% found once. The CDR3 consists of 16 residues. Germline trimming cut 3 bases from V and 4 bases from J; bases unmatched to any gene: 9. Germline V gene sequence: CDR1 LNHNV, CDR2 YYDKDF (reference sequence). Points from the study as a whole: There were also nonresponders showing low normalized T-cell clonal expansion.

The clonotype was recovered from an adult with an advanced solid tumor such as melanoma, head and neck, liver or kidney cancer. The chain has TRBV15 and TRBJ2-5; 9 bases are a match to TRBD1. Here the sequenced sample was CD4+ or CD8+ T cells sorted from blood, taken in a trial of the OX40 agonist ivuxolimab. The CDR3 DNA reads TGTGCCACCAGCAGGGTGGACAGGGGAGGAGGAGAGACCCAGTACTTC. Amino acid sequence: CATSRVDRGGGETQYF.